A selection of T cell receptor beta chains follows, all from one sample in a study of cytomegalovirus exposure and HLA in healthy donors. Measured with immunoSEQ multiplex PCR; TCRdb has only the in-frame clones, and not every one. The table lists around 60,000 clones, about 95% of them singletons. The sample taken for sequencing was PBMCs. The receptors were sampled from a young woman in good health and CMV-seronegative. Each CDR3 is given with its conserved first and last residue. A D gene is named only where the DNA matches it firmly. Clone size is stated in some rows and not others, as once, few, many or a class when expanded.

CDR3: CASSLEQGNTGELFF
DNA: TGTGCCAGCAGTCTCGAACAGGGGAACACCGGGGAGCTGTTTTTT
size: -
V: TRBV6-4
J: TRBJ2-2
D: -

CDR3: CATTGAGYTF
DNA: TGTGCCACCACAGGGGCTGGCTACACCTTC
size: -
V: TRBV2
J: TRBJ1-2
D: TRBD1

CDR3: CASSSTRAGDSPLHF
DNA: TGTGCCAGCAGCTCAACAAGGGCCGGGGATTCACCCCTCCACTTT
size: -
V: TRBV7-9
J: TRBJ1-6
D: -

CDR3: CARGVGQPTDTQYF
DNA: TGCGCCAGGGGGGTGGGACAGCCCACAGATACGCAGTATTTT
size: once
V: TRBV10-1
J: TRBJ2-3
D: TRBD1

CDR3: CASSTPGGPYNEQFF
DNA: TGTGCCAGCAGTACCCCAGGGGGCCCCTACAATGAGCAGTTCTTC
size: -
V: TRBV28
J: TRBJ2-1
D: TRBD1

CDR3: CASSQDVGTSGTSSTDTQYF
DNA: TGCGCCAGCAGCCAAGATGTGGGGACTAGCGGTACGTCGAGCACAGATACGCAGTATTTT
size: -
V: TRBV4-3
J: TRBJ2-3
D: TRBD2

CDR3: CASSSGLTNEKLFF
DNA: TGTGCCAGCAGCTCAGGGTTGACTAATGAAAAACTGTTTTTT
size: -
V: TRBV7-8
J: TRBJ1-4
D: -

CDR3: CASSGQQRSKYNEQFF
DNA: TGTGCCAGCAGTGGGCAACAGAGATCCAAATACAATGAGCAGTTCTTC
size: once
V: TRBV6-1
J: TRBJ2-1
D: -

CDR3: CATGGGSVGNTIYF
DNA: TGTGCCACCGGGGGGGGCTCGGTTGGAAACACCATATATTTT
size: -
V: TRBV30
J: TRBJ1-3
D: -

CDR3: CASSLASADREDF
DNA: TGTGCCAGCAGCTTAGCGTCGGCCGACAGGGAGGACTTC
size: -
V: TRBV7-8
J: TRBJ2-5
D: -

CDR3: CASSRREEYEQYF
DNA: TGTGCCAGCAGCAGGCGAGAGGAGTACGAGCAGTACTTC
size: -
V: TRBV7-9
J: TRBJ2-7
D: -

CDR3: CASSPTTGTDTQYF
DNA: TGTGCCAGCAGCCCAACCACGGGGACAGATACGCAGTATTTT
size: -
V: TRBV6-6
J: TRBJ2-3
D: -

CDR3: CASSLRQGLQETQYF
DNA: TGTGCTAGCAGCCTCCGACAGGGGCTTCAAGAGACCCAGTACTTC
size: -
V: TRBV7-7
J: TRBJ2-5
D: TRBD1

CDR3: CASSPGTGPYEQYF
DNA: TGTGCCAGCAGCCCCGGGACAGGGCCCTACGAGCAGTACTTC
size: -
V: TRBV5-6
J: TRBJ2-7
D: TRBD1

CDR3: CASRGTVGTEAFF
DNA: TGTGCCAGCCGAGGGACAGTCGGGACTGAAGCTTTCTTT
size: -
V: TRBV27
J: TRBJ1-1
D: TRBD1

CDR3: CASSPPTGLGTDTQYF
DNA: TGCGCCAGCAGCCCCCCGACAGGGCTGGGGACAGATACGCAGTATTTT
size: -
V: TRBV5-1
J: TRBJ2-3
D: TRBD1

CDR3: CAWSPDSRYEKLFF
DNA: TGTGCCTGGAGTCCCGACAGTCGGTATGAAAAACTGTTTTTT
size: -
V: TRBV30
J: TRBJ1-4
D: -

CDR3: CAWSAGTGGLEPQHF
DNA: TGTGCCTGGAGTGCCGGGACAGGGGGTTTGGAGCCCCAGCATTTT
size: -
V: TRBV30
J: TRBJ1-5
D: TRBD1

CDR3: CASTFQDRNKSAIQYF
DNA: TGTGCCAGCACCTTTCAGGACAGGAACAAAAGTGCCATTCAGTACTTC
size: -
V: TRBV21-1
J: TRBJ2-4
D: -

CDR3: CASSLWGTSRAEQYF
DNA: TGTGCCAGCAGTTTATGGGGGACTAGCAGGGCCGAGCAGTACTTC
size: -
V: TRBV27
J: TRBJ2-7
D: TRBD2

CDR3: CASSPPVQAATNEKLFF
DNA: TGTGCCAGCAGTCCCCCCGTCCAGGCCGCAACTAATGAAAAACTGTTTTTT
size: -
V: TRBV25-1
J: TRBJ1-4
D: -